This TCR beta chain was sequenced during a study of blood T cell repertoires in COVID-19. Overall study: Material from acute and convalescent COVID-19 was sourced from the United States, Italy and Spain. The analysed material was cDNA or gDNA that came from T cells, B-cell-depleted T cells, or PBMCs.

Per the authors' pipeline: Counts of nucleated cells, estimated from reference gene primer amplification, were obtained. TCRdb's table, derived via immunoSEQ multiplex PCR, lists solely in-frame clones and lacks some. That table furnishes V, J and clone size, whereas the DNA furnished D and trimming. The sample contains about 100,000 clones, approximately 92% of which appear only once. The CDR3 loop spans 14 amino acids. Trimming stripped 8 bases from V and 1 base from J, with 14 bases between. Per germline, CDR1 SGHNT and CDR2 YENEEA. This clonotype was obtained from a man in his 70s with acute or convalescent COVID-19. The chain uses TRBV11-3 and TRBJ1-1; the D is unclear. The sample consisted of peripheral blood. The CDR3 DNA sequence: TGTGCCAGCCAGGTCCATCCTAAGAACACTGAAGCTTTCTTT. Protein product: CASQVHPKNTEAFF.